The entry that follows covers one T cell receptor (beta chain) sequence. Its target antigen remains unknown. There are no base qualities to consult, and no much larger clone falls within one base. This entry belongs to a study of blood T cell repertoires in COVID-19 (TCRdb year 2020). For the wider study: Collaborator samples came from the United States, Italy and Spain and covered acute and convalescent phases of COVID-19. The prospective study material was composed of cDNA or gDNA derived from T cells, B-cell-depleted T cells, or PBMCs. Subjects who had been exposed to COVID-19, were actively infected with it, or had recovered from it provided the deeply sampled blood TCRbeta repertoires that made up the dataset. A freely available public database, intended as a resource for researchers studying the immune response to SARS-CoV-2, is where the repertoires were released. Samples came from the ongoing ImmuneRACE study (first 160 participants) plus 1,254 subjects from 6 global collaborators. Nearly every sample came with metadata listing a de-identified subject ID, COVID-19 status, age in years and sex. Where available, HLA class I and class II types were taken from metadata supplied by the sample provider and were not determined by assay-based typing.

In the prospective study, participants were roughly 18 to 89 years old, resided in approximately 25 geographic areas of the United States, and were enrolled through a virtual design. To assign participants to cohorts, the prospective study relied on clinical history that participants themselves reported in a screening survey and a study questionnaire. ImmuneRACE Cohort 3 recovered participants were defined by two consecutive negative NP/OP PCR tests, healthcare professional clearance, or symptom resolution. In the prospective study, mobile phlebotomists collected whole blood, serum and a nasopharyngeal or oropharyngeal swab from each participant. Additional blood draws and questionnaires over a 2-month period could optionally be provided by prospective study participants. Before DNA extraction, prospective study blood samples were shipped either frozen or at room temperature. The immunoSEQ Assay, a bias-controlled multiplex PCR, was used to amplify TCRbeta CDR3 regions from genomic DNA. The authors processed their data as follows. Nucleated cell counts per sample were estimated from amplification of reference gene primers within the assay. Sequence reads were collapsed and filtered to measure the absolute abundance of every unique TCRbeta CDR3 rearrangement. For each sample, productive Simpson clonality was calculated as the square root of Simpson's diversity index over productive rearrangements. TCRdb re-hosts the immuneACCESS table, in-frame sequences only. Its copies lack some clones; in the studies checked, an unresolved V gene accounts for under half of them, and the cause for the rest is not known. V and J calls and clone size come straight from that table; D and trimming were deduced from the DNA. Counted in this sample were 450,000 to 500,000 clones; roughly 87% of them appeared once. The ten most abundant clones make up about 0.7% of the sample.

General conclusions and limits of the study: Clinical and demographic metadata were provided uncurated, with the amount varying by source and participant.

CDR1 and CDR2 are drawn from the germline V gene: MNHEY, SVGAGI. Trimming costs V 7 bases and J 1 base, and their ends lie 16 bases apart. There are 15 amino acids in the CDR3, from cysteine to phenylalanine inclusive. The retained sequence is limited to the CDR3, 45 bases, with the frame set at the first base. This receptor chain uses TRBV6-5 and TRBJ1-1, with TRBD1 perhaps the D gene, on 5 matching bases. The sequencing sample was made of PBMCs or T cells enriched from blood (not recorded which). The origin of this receptor is a woman between 18 and 30 years old who had recovered from COVID-19. The nucleotide sequence is TGTGCCAGCACCCAATGGGGGGTGGGGAACACTGAAGCTTTCTTT. Its coded protein is CASTQWGVGNTEAFF.